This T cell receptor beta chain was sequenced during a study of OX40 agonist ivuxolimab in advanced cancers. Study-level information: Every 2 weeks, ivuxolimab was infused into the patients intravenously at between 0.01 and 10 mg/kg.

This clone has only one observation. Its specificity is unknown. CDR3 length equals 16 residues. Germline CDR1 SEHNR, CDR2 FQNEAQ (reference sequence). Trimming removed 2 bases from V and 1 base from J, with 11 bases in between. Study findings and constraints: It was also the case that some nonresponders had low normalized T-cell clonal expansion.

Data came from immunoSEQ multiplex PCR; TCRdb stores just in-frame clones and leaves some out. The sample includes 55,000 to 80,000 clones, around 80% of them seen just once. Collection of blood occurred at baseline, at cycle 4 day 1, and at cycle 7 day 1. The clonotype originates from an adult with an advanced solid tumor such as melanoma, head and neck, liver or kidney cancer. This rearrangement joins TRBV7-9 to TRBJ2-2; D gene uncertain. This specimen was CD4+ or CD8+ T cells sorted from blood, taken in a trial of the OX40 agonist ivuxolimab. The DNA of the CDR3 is TGTGCCAGCAGCTTATTCCAGCTCGGGAACACCGGGGAGCTGTTTTTT. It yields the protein CASSLFQLGNTGELFF.